The rows below give T cell receptor beta chains drawn from one sample of a study of CD8+ T cells in alopecia areata. Libraries were prepared by immunoSEQ multiplex PCR; TCRdb keeps only in-frame clonotypes and omits some of them. This sample has 150,000 to 200,000 clones, with roughly 64% found just once. The source was CD8+ T cells sorted from blood, collected at week 24, from a patient treated with tofacitinib. These receptors were taken from a human donor with alopecia areata. Both conserved end residues are part of each CDR3. D genes are given only for firm matches. Size tells how often a clone was seen (once, few, many) or the class of an expanded clone, and some rows leave it out.

TRBV7-2,TRBJ2-1,TRBD1,NA,TGTGCCAGCAGGAAGGGACAGCGACACCACAATGAGCAGTTCTTC,CASRKGQRHHNEQFF
TRBV30,TRBJ1-2,NA,NA,TGTGCCTGCCCTCCGGGGGACGGTGGCTACACCTTC,CACPPGDGGYTF
TRBV13,TRBJ1-2,NA,NA,TGTGCCAGCAGCTCACGCTTGGAGACAGTAGACTATGGCTACACCTTC,CASSSRLETVDYGYTF
TRBV5-6,TRBJ1-2,TRBD1,once,TGTGCCAGCAGCTTCGGGACAGGGGCCTATGGCTACACCTTC,CASSFGTGAYGYTF
TRBV4-1,TRBJ1-2,NA,NA,TGCGCCAGCAGCCAAGGGGGGGGTGGTGGCTACACCTTC,CASSQGGGGGYTF
TRBV18,TRBJ2-7,TRBD1,NA,TGTGCCAGCTCACCACCCCCGGGACAGTCCTCCTACGAGCAGTACTTC,CASSPPPGQSSYEQYF
TRBV7-8,TRBJ2-7,TRBD1,NA,TGTGCCAGCAGCCCAGGGGGCCACGAGCAGTACTTC,CASSPGGHEQYF
TRBV7-9,TRBJ1-5,NA,once,TGTGCCACCTCGCCGACAGGTAGCAATCAGCCCCAGCATTTT,CATSPTGSNQPQHF
TRBV10-3,TRBJ1-1,NA,NA,TGTGCCATCAGTGAGTCCCTAGGGGTGAGCACTGAAGCTTTCTTT,CAISESLGVSTEAFF
TRBV29-1,TRBJ2-5,NA,few,TGCAGCGTTGACGGGCTGGGGAGACAAGAGACCCAGTACTTC,CSVDGLGRQETQYF
TRBV19,TRBJ1-5,TRBD1,NA,TGTGCCAGTAGTAGGTACAGGGGTGATCAGCCCCAGCATTTT,CASSRYRGDQPQHF
TRBV5-1,TRBJ2-3,NA,NA,TGCGCCAGCAGCTTGGAGGACAGCTCAGATACGCAGTATTTT,CASSLEDSSDTQYF
TRBV13,TRBJ1-4,TRBD1,NA,TGTGCCAGCAGCTTAGCTCCCATTGGGGACAGGAATGAAAAACTGTTTTTT,CASSLAPIGDRNEKLFF
TRBV4-2,TRBJ2-3,NA,few,TGTGCCAGCAGCTTAGGTTGGTACGGACGCACAGATACGCAGTATTTT,CASSLGWYGRTDTQYF
TRBV7-8,TRBJ2-7,NA,few,TGTGCCAGCAGCTTAGGGGAAACCTACGAGCAGTACTTC,CASSLGETYEQYF
TRBV30,TRBJ2-1,NA,NA,TGTGCCTGGGGAGAAAATGAGCAGTTCTTC,CAWGENEQFF
TRBV14,TRBJ2-1,TRBD1,NA,TGTGCCAGCAGCCAAGAGTCGTCAGGGGGTGTGTATGAGCAGTTCTTC,CASSQESSGGVYEQFF
TRBV13,TRBJ2-6,TRBD1,NA,TGTGCCAGCAGCTCTGGGACAGAGAGATCCAACGTCCTGACTTTC,CASSSGTERSNVLTF
TRBV14,TRBJ2-5,NA,NA,TGTGCCAGCAGCCATGAGTTTGGGGAGACCCAGTACTTC,CASSHEFGETQYF
TRBV29-1,TRBJ1-2,NA,few,TGCAGCGTTGAAAATGGCTACACCTTC,CSVENGYTF
TRBV9,TRBJ2-5,NA,NA,TGTGCCAGCAGCGGACAAGAGGGGGAGACCCAGTACTTC,CASSGQEGETQYF
TRBV2,TRBJ1-5,NA,NA,TGTGCCAGCAGGACAGATAACGGCAATCAGCCCCAGCATTTT,CASRTDNGNQPQHF
TRBV9,TRBJ1-5,NA,NA,TGTGCCAGCAGCTCCGGCGATCAGCCCCAGCATTTT,CASSSGDQPQHF
TRBV7-9,TRBJ2-7,NA,NA,TGTGCCAGCAGCTTAGCGGCGGGGGCAAGCTCCTACGAGCAGTACTTC,CASSLAAGASSYEQYF
TRBV6-5,TRBJ1-1,TRBD1,NA,TGTGCCAGCAGTTACTCGGGACAGGGAGCTTTCTTT,CASSYSGQGAFF
TRBV2,TRBJ2-1,NA,few,TGTGCCAGCAGTGATTTAGGCTTGAACGATGAGCAGTTCTTC,CASSDLGLNDEQFF
TRBV29-1,TRBJ1-1,NA,NA,TGCAGCGTTGAAGGCTCGGGGGACATGAACACTGAAGCTTTCTTT,CSVEGSGDMNTEAFF
TRBV12-5,TRBJ2-2,NA,once,TGTGCTAGTGGTTTCGGGAGCACCGGGGAGCTGTTTTTT,CASGFGSTGELFF
TRBV23-1,TRBJ2-7,NA,NA,TGCGCCAGCAGTCTAGAGGGGGACACGTACTTC,CASSLEGDTYF
TRBV2,TRBJ2-7,NA,NA,TGTGCCAGCAGTGATACAACTTCCTACGAGCAGTACTTC,CASSDTTSYEQYF
TRBV6-5,TRBJ2-5,TRBD1,NA,TGTGCCAGCATGTCAGGGGGTGGACAGACCCAGTACTTC,CASMSGGGQTQYF
TRBV7-9,TRBJ2-5,TRBD1,NA,TGTGCCAGCAGCCCCTGGGGGACAGGGGGAGAGACCCAGTACTTC,CASSPWGTGGETQYF
TRBV5-1,TRBJ2-4,TRBD1,few,TGCGCCTCCAAAAAGGGGACAGGAAGCAGGGCCAAAAACATTCAGTACTTC,CASKKGTGSRAKNIQYF
TRBV7-6,TRBJ2-3,NA,NA,TGTGCCAGCAGCTTACTGGGGGGCACAGATACGCAGTATTTT,CASSLLGGTDTQYF
TRBV10-3,TRBJ1-4,NA,NA,TGTGCCATCAGTGAGTCGTCTGAAAAACTGTTTTTT,CAISESSEKLFF